The source of this T cell receptor beta chain is a study of blood T cell repertoires in COVID-19. The overall study: Sites across the United States, Italy and Spain contributed samples from acute and convalescent COVID-19. The cDNA or gDNA used as material had been derived from T cells, B-cell-depleted T cells, or PBMCs.

This table comes from immunoSEQ multiplex PCR, and its TCRdb copy is limited to in-frame clones, with some not included. Here the sample spans some 250,000 clones, about three quarters being singletons. The germline V gene has CDR1 ENHRY and CDR2 SYGVKD. The CDR3 totals 15 residues. Trimming stripped 6 bases from V and 0 bases from J, with 12 bases between. The sequenced material came from peripheral blood. The chain links TRBV10-3 to TRBJ1-3, with D perhaps TRBD1 (5 bases). The clonotype comes from a woman older than 75 with acute or convalescent COVID-19. CDR3 region: CAISRQPASGNTIYF. The DNA for the CDR3 is TGTGCCATCAGCAGACAGCCAGCCTCTGGAAACACCATATATTTT.